This TCR beta chain is from a study of neurological immune-mediated disorders. TCRdb re-derived calls from the 5' RACE reads in MiXCR, one entry per CDR3 protein. This sample has some 95,000 distinct CDR3 sequences, with 3.5% to 4% found just once. The sample holds many counts of this clonotype. The germline V gene has CDR1 WSHSY and CDR2 SAAADI. The CDR3 has 14 amino acids. V gave up 3 bases and J gave up 1 base; unmatched junction bases: 1. The clonotype was recovered from a woman aged 18-29 years with multiple sclerosis. The chain uses TRBV10-2 and TRBJ2-3; TRBD2 agrees at 7 bases. Sequenced sample: PBMCs. CDR3 amino acids: CASSDAGGTDTQYF. The CDR3 region has the DNA TGCGCCAGCAGTGATGCGGGGGGCACAGATACGCAGTATTTT.